The rows below give T cell receptor beta chains drawn from one sample of a study of cytomegalovirus exposure and HLA in healthy donors. TCRdb's table, derived via immunoSEQ multiplex PCR, lists solely in-frame clones and lacks some. The sample yields about 130,000 clones, more than 65% seen once. The sample taken for sequencing was PBMCs. These receptors originate from a woman aged 55-69 years in good health and CMV-seropositive. CDR3s include the opening cysteine and the closing phenylalanine or tryptophan. The D gene is left open where the match is weak. Expanded clones are given a class, and other clones once, few, many or no size at all.

d_call: NA
v_call: TRBV4-1
clone_size: NA
j_call: TRBJ1-1
cdr3_nt: TGCGCCAGCGGAGGGTCCCAGATGAACACTGAAGCTTTCTTT
cdr3_aa: CASGGSQMNTEAFF

d_call: NA
v_call: TRBV21-1
clone_size: NA
j_call: TRBJ2-5
cdr3_nt: TGTGCCAGCAGCAAAGCACTAGCTGAAGAGACCCAGTACTTC
cdr3_aa: CASSKALAEETQYF

d_call: TRBD1
v_call: TRBV15
clone_size: NA
j_call: TRBJ1-1
cdr3_nt: TGTGCCACCAGCAGGGCCGACAGGGGGGAAGCTTTCTTT
cdr3_aa: CATSRADRGEAFF

d_call: NA
v_call: TRBV10-3
clone_size: once
j_call: TRBJ1-3
cdr3_nt: TGTGCCATCAGCGGAGGAGGAAACACCATATATTTT
cdr3_aa: CAISGGGNTIYF

d_call: TRBD1
v_call: TRBV27
clone_size: NA
j_call: TRBJ1-6
cdr3_nt: TGTGCCAGCAGTGGGAGACAGGGGGCGCGGAATTCACCCCTCCACTTT
cdr3_aa: CASSGRQGARNSPLHF

d_call: TRBD2
v_call: TRBV7-9
clone_size: NA
j_call: TRBJ2-4
cdr3_nt: TGTGCCAGCAGCTTAAGCGGGGGGCGGGAAAACATTCAGTACTTC
cdr3_aa: CASSLSGGRENIQYF

d_call: NA
v_call: TRBV11-3
clone_size: NA
j_call: TRBJ2-1
cdr3_nt: TGTGCCAGCAGCTTAGGCGGGGAGTCCTACAATGAGCAGTTCTTC
cdr3_aa: CASSLGGESYNEQFF

d_call: NA
v_call: TRBV5-1
clone_size: NA
j_call: TRBJ1-1
cdr3_nt: TGCGCCAGCAGCTTGGCCCCAACAGACCTCACTGAAGCTTTCTTT
cdr3_aa: CASSLAPTDLTEAFF

d_call: NA
v_call: TRBV7-3
clone_size: NA
j_call: TRBJ1-2
cdr3_nt: TGTGCCAGCAGCTTATTGGGTCGGGGGAGATTCTATGGCTACACCTTC
cdr3_aa: CASSLLGRGRFYGYTF

d_call: TRBD1
v_call: TRBV6-1
clone_size: few
j_call: TRBJ1-2
cdr3_nt: TGTGCCAGCAGTGAAGGGCAGGGGGCCTATGGCTACACCTTC
cdr3_aa: CASSEGQGAYGYTF

d_call: NA
v_call: TRBV19
clone_size: NA
j_call: TRBJ2-4
cdr3_nt: TGTGCCAGTAGTAACCCTTCCGGAAACATTCAGTACTTC
cdr3_aa: CASSNPSGNIQYF

d_call: NA
v_call: TRBV5-1
clone_size: NA
j_call: TRBJ2-7
cdr3_nt: TGCGCCAGCAGCTTAGGGGCTCCCCCCTACGAGCAGTACTTC
cdr3_aa: CASSLGAPPYEQYF

d_call: TRBD1
v_call: TRBV6-5
clone_size: NA
j_call: TRBJ1-1
cdr3_nt: TGTGCCAGCAACTACGGACAGGGGTCGGGCACTGAAGCTTTCTTT
cdr3_aa: CASNYGQGSGTEAFF

d_call: TRBD1
v_call: TRBV11-2
clone_size: NA
j_call: TRBJ1-1
cdr3_nt: TGTGCCAGCAGCTTAGTACAGGGGGCGTATATGAACACTGAAGCTTTCTTT
cdr3_aa: CASSLVQGAYMNTEAFF

d_call: NA
v_call: TRBV18
clone_size: NA
j_call: TRBJ2-7
cdr3_nt: TGTGCCAGCTCACTGGAGTACTACGAGCAGTACTTC
cdr3_aa: CASSLEYYEQYF

d_call: NA
v_call: TRBV10-2
clone_size: NA
j_call: TRBJ1-2
cdr3_nt: TGCGCCAGCAGTGGAGAACGGCGGACGAATCAGCGGTATGGCTACACCTTC
cdr3_aa: CASSGERRTNQRYGYTF

d_call: NA
v_call: TRBV6-1
clone_size: NA
j_call: TRBJ1-1
cdr3_nt: TGTGCCAGCACAGGGTCGTCCTCAACGCGGACTGAAGCTTTCTTT
cdr3_aa: CASTGSSSTRTEAFF

d_call: TRBD1
v_call: TRBV5-1
clone_size: NA
j_call: TRBJ2-1
cdr3_nt: TGCGCCAGCAGCTTGATGGCAGGGGGAACGAATTACAATGAGCAGTTCTTC
cdr3_aa: CASSLMAGGTNYNEQFF

d_call: NA
v_call: TRBV7-9
clone_size: few
j_call: TRBJ1-1
cdr3_nt: TGTGCCAGCAGCAACAGGGCAGGGAACACTGAAGCTTTCTTT
cdr3_aa: CASSNRAGNTEAFF

d_call: TRBD1
v_call: TRBV10-1
clone_size: once
j_call: TRBJ2-2
cdr3_nt: TGCGCCAGCAGTGACTCAACGGCAACGGACAGGGGGCCCACCGGGGAGCTGTTTTTT
cdr3_aa: CASSDSTATDRGPTGELFF

d_call: NA
v_call: TRBV7-8
clone_size: NA
j_call: TRBJ1-5
cdr3_nt: TGTGCCAGCAGCACCTTTAGGTTGGGGGCTGTGGGAAATCAGCCCCAGCATTTT
cdr3_aa: CASSTFRLGAVGNQPQHF

d_call: TRBD1
v_call: TRBV10-2
clone_size: few
j_call: TRBJ2-7
cdr3_nt: TGCGCCAGCACTGGGGACAGGGGCTCCTACGAGCAGTACTTC
cdr3_aa: CASTGDRGSYEQYF

d_call: NA
v_call: TRBV25-1
clone_size: once
j_call: TRBJ1-5
cdr3_nt: TGTGCCATCCCAGGAACAGGGATCTATAGCAATCAGCCCCAGCATTTT
cdr3_aa: CAIPGTGIYSNQPQHF

d_call: TRBD2
v_call: TRBV6-6
clone_size: NA
j_call: TRBJ2-7
cdr3_nt: TGTGCCAGCAGCTCTAGCGGGGGGGCCGACTACGAGCAGTACTTC
cdr3_aa: CASSSSGGADYEQYF

d_call: NA
v_call: TRBV7-6
clone_size: NA
j_call: TRBJ2-1
cdr3_nt: TGTGCCAGCAGCTTCCCTTTCGGTAGTGGGAGGGAGCAGTTCTTC
cdr3_aa: CASSFPFGSGREQFF

d_call: NA
v_call: TRBV28
clone_size: NA
j_call: TRBJ2-1
cdr3_nt: TGTGCCAGCCTTACCGCGGGTGTTTCCTACAATGAGCAGTTCTTC
cdr3_aa: CASLTAGVSYNEQFF

d_call: TRBD1
v_call: TRBV5-1
clone_size: once
j_call: TRBJ1-3
cdr3_nt: TGCGCCAGCAGCGCGGACAACAGGGGCACTGGAAACACCATATATTTT
cdr3_aa: CASSADNRGTGNTIYF

d_call: NA
v_call: TRBV15
clone_size: NA
j_call: TRBJ1-2
cdr3_nt: TGTGCCACCAGCACCCCTGCGGGGAGACGGGGCTACACCTTC
cdr3_aa: CATSTPAGRRGYTF

d_call: NA
v_call: TRBV6-6
clone_size: NA
j_call: TRBJ2-2
cdr3_nt: TGTGCCAGCAGGAGAAGATTCGACACCGGGGAGCTGTTTTTT
cdr3_aa: CASRRRFDTGELFF